Presented here are 17 T cell receptor beta chains from one specimen sequenced in a study of shared clonotypes between healthy human individuals. TCRdb's copy holds only in-frame clones and misses some; the assay was immunoSEQ multiplex PCR. The sample carries over 1.5 million clones, 95% to 99% recorded once. Sample: naive CD4+ T cells sorted from blood. Subset here: CD45RA+ positively selected. These receptors came from a man aged 25 to 45 in good health.

V and J are TRBV5-1 and TRBJ2-7; TRBD2 might be the D (6 bases). The CDR3 is made up of 12 amino acids. From germline, CDR1 is SGHRS and CDR2 YFSETQ. Trimming left V 3 bases short and J 5 bases short, with 9 bases between. CDR3 amino acids: CASSWGEDEQYF. In DNA form, the CDR3 reads TGCGCCAGCAGCTGGGGGGAGGACGAGCAGTACTTC.

This clone was seen a handful of times. V usage is TRBV5-1 and J usage is TRBJ2-7; the D is unclear. CDR1 and CDR2 from the germline V gene are SGHRS and YFSETQ. V lost 0 bases and J lost 3, with 13 bases in between. The length of the CDR3 is 15 residues. This CDR3 reads CASSLGVVGYYEQYF. The CDR3 DNA is TGCGCCAGCAGCTTGGGGGTTGTCGGGTACTACGAGCAGTACTTC. Based on the CDR3 plus reference TRBV5-1 and TRBJ2-7, the full variable domain is KAGVTQTPRYLIKTRGQQVTLSCSPISGHRSVSWYQQTPGQGLQFLFEYFSETQRNKGNFPGRFSGRQFSNSRSEMNVSTLELGDSALYLCASSLGVVGYYEQYFGPGTRLTVT.

This clone has a single count. The V call is TRBV9, the J call TRBJ2-4; D is perhaps TRBD2 (7 bases). The length of the CDR3 is 15 residues. Trimming pared 0 bases from V and 8 bases from J, leaving 15 bases between. Germline CDR1 reads SGDLS; CDR2 reads YYNGEE. The CDR3 bases are TGTGCCAGCAGCGTAGATTCGGGGGGCTTGGACATTCAGTACTTC. The encoded protein is CASSVDSGGLDIQYF. Complete variable domain (other parts from reference TRBV9 and TRBJ2-4): DSGVTQTPKHLITATGQRVTLRCSPRSGDLSVYWYQQSLDQGLQFLIQYYNGEERAKGNILERFSAQQFPDLHSELNLSSLELGDSALYFCASSVDSGGLDIQYFGAGTRLSVL.

This clone was detected once. J is TRBJ1-3 and V is TRBV5-1, with TRBD1 as a possible D gene (6 bases). Germline loops: CDR1 SGHRS, CDR2 YFSETQ. The V and J ends lost 4 bases and 4 bases respectively, with 12 bases between them. There are 14 residues in the CDR3. CDR3 sequence: CASSITGIGNTIYF. In DNA form, the CDR3 reads TGCGCCAGCAGCATAACAGGGATCGGAAACACCATATATTTT.

The chain employs TRBV4-3 and TRBJ2-7, with D possibly TRBD1 on 6 matching bases. The CDR3 extends over 15 amino acids. Germline V CDR1 and CDR2: LGHNA, YSLEER. Trimming removed 4 bases from V and 3 bases from J, with 16 bases in between. The CDR3: CASSPYDRSFYEQYF. In nucleotides, the CDR3 is TGCGCCAGCAGCCCCTATGACAGGTCCTTCTACGAGCAGTACTTC.

A note on this clone: One end of the junction does not line up with germline, which may come from a read error. The chain links TRBV7-7 to TRBJ2-5; tentatively, D is TRBD2 (6 bases). CDR1 and CDR2 (germline): SSHAT, FNYEAQ (reference sequence). The CDR3 runs to 13 residues. CDR3 loop: CASSLGLQETQYF. In DNA form, the CDR3 reads TGTGCTAGCAGCCTGGGACTTCAAGAGACCCAGTACTTC.

This chain links TRBV19 with TRBJ2-3; 12 nucleotides match TRBD2. Germline CDR1 and CDR2: LNHDA and SQIVND (reference sequence). The length of the CDR3 is 15 residues. After removal of 5 bases from V and 11 bases from J, the junction contained 11 bases not matched to a gene. CDR3 region: CASSPTLAGGWGQYF. The CDR3 DNA reads as TGTGCCAGTAGTCCGACACTAGCGGGAGGTTGGGGGCAGTATTTT. Based on the CDR3 plus reference TRBV19 and TRBJ2-3, the full variable domain is DGGITQSPKYLFRKEGQNVTLSCEQNLNHDAMYWYRQDPGQGLRLIYYSQIVNDFQKGDIAEGYSVSREKKESFPLTVTSAQKNPTAFYLCASSPTLAGGWGQYFGPGTRLTVL.

V usage is TRBV19 and J usage is TRBJ2-6, with TRBD1 identical over 9 bases. The CDR3 spans 18 residues. The germline V gene has CDR1 LNHDA and CDR2 SQIVND (reference sequence). With 6 bases clipped from V and 3 bases from J, the junction kept 12 bases outside the gene matches. CDR3 DNA: TGTGCCAGTAGCCCAATTAGGGACAGGGCCCTTGGGGCCAACGTCCTGACTTTC. It translates to CASSPIRDRALGANVLTF.

This clone was seen once. CDR3 amino acids: CASSPRQGLGVNEQFF. CDR3 nucleotides: TGTGCCAGCAGTCCTCGACAGGGATTGGGAGTCAATGAGCAGTTCTTC. The chain joins TRBV28 to TRBJ2-1, with 7 bases that match TRBD1. This CDR3 has 16 amino acids. J lost 6 bases, V lost 5 bases, and 13 bases had no gene match. The germline gives CDR1 MDHEN, CDR2 SYDVKM.

This sequence joins TRBV18 and TRBJ2-1; 11 nucleotides align to TRBD2. Germline lookup yields CDR1 KGHSH and CDR2 LQKENI. The length of the CDR3 is 15 residues. The junction had 6 bases not matched to a gene; V was cut back by 2 bases and J by 9 bases. CDR3 residues: CASSPATSGMSEQFF. As DNA, the CDR3 is TGTGCCAGCTCACCAGCGACTAGCGGGATGAGTGAGCAGTTCTTC.

The J gene is TRBJ2-1, the V gene TRBV15, with unresolved D. This CDR3 comprises 13 residues. Trimming took 0 bases from V and 5 from J, leaving 5 bases between them. Looked up from germline, CDR1 is LNHNV and CDR2 is YYDKDF (reference sequence). Here the CDR3 DNA reads TGTGCCACCAGCAGAGATGAGAACAATGAGCAGTTCTTC. Its protein is CATSRDENNEQFF.

V is TRBV11-2 and J is TRBJ2-3; no reliable D call. With 5 bases removed from V and 4 bases from J, the gap between germline ends came to 10 bases. In germline, CDR1 is SGHAT, CDR2 FQNNGV. There are 13 residues in the CDR3. The CDR3, as DNA: TGTGCCAGCAGCCAATTCCGGGCAGATACGCAGTATTTT. This codes for CASSQFRADTQYF.

The gene calls are TRBV5-4 and TRBJ2-2; a possible D gene is TRBD1 (6 bases). This CDR3 region has 16 residues. The V end was cut by 7 bases, the J end by 6 bases, with 22 bases between. Per germline, CDR1 SGHNT and CDR2 YYREEE (reference sequence). CDR3 in amino acids: CASGPIRSQGPGELFF. Written as DNA, the CDR3 is TGTGCCAGCGGACCAATAAGATCACAGGGCCCCGGGGAGCTGTTTTTT. The full variable domain, with the rest looked up from reference TRBV5-4 and TRBJ2-2, is ETGVTQSPTHLIKTRGQQVTLRCSSQSGHNTVSWYQQALGQGPQFIFQYYREEENGRGNFPPRFSGLQFPNYSSELNVNALELDDSALYLCASGPIRSQGPGELFFGEGSRLTVL.

This sequence joins TRBV10-3 and TRBJ1-1; no clear D gene. Trimming cost V 0 bases and J 1 base, with 9 bases left between them. CDR1 is ENHRY and CDR2 is SYGVKD in the germline V gene. The CDR3 has 15 amino acids. The CDR3 DNA follows: TGTGCCATCAGTGAGTCGGGGTCTGGGAACACTGAAGCTTTCTTT. Protein product: CAISESGSGNTEAFF.

The V gene is TRBV19, the J gene TRBJ2-3, with 11 bases matching TRBD2. With 5 bases clipped from V and 2 bases from J, the junction kept 9 bases outside the gene matches. CDR3 length: 17 amino acids. Germline CDR1 and CDR2: LNHDA and SQIVND (reference sequence). The CDR3 loop is CASSDPRGLADTDTQYF. The CDR3 nucleotides read TGTGCCAGTAGTGACCCTCGGGGACTAGCGGACACAGATACGCAGTATTTT.

The rearrangement joins TRBV5-1 to TRBJ1-4; D call uncertain. Germline-derived CDR1 and CDR2 are SGHRS and YFSETQ. With 0 bases removed from V and 3 bases from J, the gap between germline ends came to 12 bases. The CDR3 is made up of 16 amino acids. CDR3 DNA: TGCGCCAGCAGCTTGGGGCCAATTACTGCTAATGAAAAACTGTTTTTT. As protein: CASSLGPITANEKLFF.

This chain uses TRBV5-4 with TRBJ2-3; no clear D. Germline CDR1 is SGHNT and CDR2 is YYREEE (reference sequence). The V end lost 6 bases, the J end lost 2 bases, and 10 bases lay between the germline ends. The CDR3 has 13 amino acids. The CDR3 bases are TGTGCCAGCAAGGCGGACGCCACAGATACGCAGTATTTT. Protein: CASKADATDTQYF.